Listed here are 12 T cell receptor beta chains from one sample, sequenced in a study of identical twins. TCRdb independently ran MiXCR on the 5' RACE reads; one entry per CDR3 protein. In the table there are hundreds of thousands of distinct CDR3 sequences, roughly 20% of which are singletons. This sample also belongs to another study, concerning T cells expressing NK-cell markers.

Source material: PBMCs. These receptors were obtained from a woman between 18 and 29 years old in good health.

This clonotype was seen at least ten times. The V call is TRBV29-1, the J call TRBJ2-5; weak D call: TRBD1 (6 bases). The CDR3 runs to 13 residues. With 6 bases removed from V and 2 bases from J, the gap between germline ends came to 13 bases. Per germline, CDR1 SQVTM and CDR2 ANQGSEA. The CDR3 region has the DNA TGCAGCGTAATAAGGGGGAATCAAGAGACCCAGTACTTC. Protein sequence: CSVIRGNQETQYF.

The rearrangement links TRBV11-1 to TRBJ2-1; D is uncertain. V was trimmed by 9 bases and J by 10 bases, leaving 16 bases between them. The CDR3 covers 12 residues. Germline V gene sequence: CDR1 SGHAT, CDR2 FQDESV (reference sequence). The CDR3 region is CASSSGSEEQFF. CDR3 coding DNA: TGTGCCAGTAGTTCGGGCAGCGAGGAGCAGTTCTTC.

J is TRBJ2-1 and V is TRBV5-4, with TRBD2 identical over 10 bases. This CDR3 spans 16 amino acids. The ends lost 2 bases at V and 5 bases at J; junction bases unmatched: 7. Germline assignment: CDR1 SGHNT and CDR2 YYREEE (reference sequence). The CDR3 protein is CASSFPSGRDDNEQFF. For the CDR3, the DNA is TGTGCCAGCAGCTTTCCTAGCGGGAGAGATGACAATGAGCAGTTCTTC.

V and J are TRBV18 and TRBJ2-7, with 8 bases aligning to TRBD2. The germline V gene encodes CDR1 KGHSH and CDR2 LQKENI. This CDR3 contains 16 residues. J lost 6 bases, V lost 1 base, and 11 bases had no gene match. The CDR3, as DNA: TGTGCCAGCTCACCACAACGGGAGGGCCCCACCTCCGAGCAGTACTTC. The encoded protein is CASSPQREGPTSEQYF.

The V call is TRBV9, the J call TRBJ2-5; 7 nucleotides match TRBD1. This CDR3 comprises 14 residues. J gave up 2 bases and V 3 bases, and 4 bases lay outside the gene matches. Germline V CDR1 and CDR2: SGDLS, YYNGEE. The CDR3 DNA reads TGTGCCAGCAGCGCCGGACAGGTTCAAGAGACCCAGTACTTC. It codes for CASSAGQVQETQYF.

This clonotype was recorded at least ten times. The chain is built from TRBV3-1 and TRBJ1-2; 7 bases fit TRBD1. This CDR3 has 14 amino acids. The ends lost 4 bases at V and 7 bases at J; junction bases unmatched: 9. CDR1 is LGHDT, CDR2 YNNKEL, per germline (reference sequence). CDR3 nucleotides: TGTGCCAGCAGCCCAAGAGACAGGGAGGGTGGCTACACCTTC. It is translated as CASSPRDREGGYTF.

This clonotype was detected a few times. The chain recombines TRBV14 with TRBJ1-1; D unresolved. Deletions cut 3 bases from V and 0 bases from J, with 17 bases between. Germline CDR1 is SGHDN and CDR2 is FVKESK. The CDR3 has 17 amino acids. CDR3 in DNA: TGTGCCAGCAGCCAGGCCAGGCTTGCCGGACTGAACACTGAAGCTTTCTTT. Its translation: CASSQARLAGLNTEAFF.

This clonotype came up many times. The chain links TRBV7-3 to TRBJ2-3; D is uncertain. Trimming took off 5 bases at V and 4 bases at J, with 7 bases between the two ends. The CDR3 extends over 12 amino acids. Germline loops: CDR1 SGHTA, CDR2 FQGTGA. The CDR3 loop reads CASSQRSDTQYF. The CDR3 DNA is TGTGCCAGCAGCCAGCGTTCAGATACGCAGTATTTT.

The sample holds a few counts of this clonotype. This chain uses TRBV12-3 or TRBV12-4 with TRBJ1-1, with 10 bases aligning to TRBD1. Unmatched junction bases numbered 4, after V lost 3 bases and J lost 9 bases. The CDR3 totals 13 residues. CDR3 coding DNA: TGTGCCAGCAGTTTGGGGACAGGGGTTAAAGCTTTCTTT. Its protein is CASSLGTGVKAFF.

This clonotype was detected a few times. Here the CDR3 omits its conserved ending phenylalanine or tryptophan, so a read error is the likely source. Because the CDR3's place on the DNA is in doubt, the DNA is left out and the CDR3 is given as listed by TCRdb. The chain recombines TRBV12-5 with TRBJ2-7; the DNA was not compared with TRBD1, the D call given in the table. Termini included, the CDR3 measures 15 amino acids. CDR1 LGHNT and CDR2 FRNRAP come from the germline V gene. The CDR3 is CASGFGRDRGTKLRI.

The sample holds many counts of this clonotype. The CDR3 nucleotides are TGCAGCGAGACTAGCGGGAGCTCCTACAATGAGCAGTTCTTC. Translation: CSETSGSSYNEQFF. The V and J genes are TRBV29-1 and TRBJ2-1; TRBD2 aligns across 12 bases. The CDR3 length is 14 residues. Germline-derived CDR1 and CDR2 are SQVTM and ANQGSEA. V dropped 7 bases and J dropped 0; count of bases not matched to a gene: 1.

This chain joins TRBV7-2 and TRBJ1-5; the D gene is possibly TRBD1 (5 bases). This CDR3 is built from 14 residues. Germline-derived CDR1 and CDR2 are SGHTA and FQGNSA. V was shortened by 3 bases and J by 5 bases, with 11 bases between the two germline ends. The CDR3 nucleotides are TGTGCCAGCAGCTTGGGGCAGTACTATCAGCCCCAGCATTTT. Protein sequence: CASSLGQYYQPQHF.